This TCR beta chain was sequenced for a study of T cells after posttransplantation cyclophosphamide. Here immunoSEQ multiplex PCR was the method, and the copy in TCRdb shows in-frame clones only, minus some. The record shows tens of thousands of clones for this sample, with no singletons present. This clone was picked up a small number of times. What it binds is not known. On the day of bone marrow donation, the related graft donor provided peripheral blood. Study outcomes and limitations: Skin or GI-infiltrating T cells shared few TRB sequences with blood. Later post-transplant blood repertoires were often dominated by donor CD8+ memory clones. TRB clonality was highly associated with recipient CMV seropositivity and reactivation.

The source of this sequence is a man aged 40-49 years in good health, CMV-negative, and a related stem cell transplant donor. Material for sequencing was PBMCs.

The CDR3, as DNA: TGTGCCAGCAGGCCCGGGCAGGGTGTTTTCAATGAGCAGTTCTTC. Translated: CASRPGQGVFNEQFF. The chain recombines TRBV6-5 with TRBJ2-1; D is perhaps TRBD1 (5 bases). Germline V gene data show CDR1 as MNHEY and CDR2 as SVGAGI. This CDR3 has 15 amino acids. V lost 6 bases and J 6 bases, leaving 18 bases between the germline ends.